The T cell receptor beta chain under discussion was sequenced for a study of blood T cell repertoires in COVID-19. Looking at the study overall: T cells, B-cell-depleted T cells, or PBMCs supplied cDNA or gDNA.

The CDR3 sequence is 14 residues long. Germline V gene sequence: CDR1 SGHNT, CDR2 YYREEE (reference sequence). V dropped 7 bases and J dropped 3; count of bases not matched to a gene: 9. The table lists this clone with a count of one. As processed by the authors: Estimated nucleated cell counts came from reference gene primer amplification. Clones were read by immunoSEQ multiplex PCR, and TCRdb kept only the in-frame ones, dropping some. V, J and clone size derive from that table, while D and trimming were established from the DNA sequence. This table holds a few hundred thousand clones, approximately 89% found once.

Sequencing was performed on peripheral blood. V gene TRBV5-4 combines with J gene TRBJ2-7, with 8 bases fitting TRBD1. The clonotype originates from a woman aged 45-60 years with acute or convalescent COVID-19. Written as DNA, the CDR3 is TGTGCCAGCGCCAATCAGGGGGCTTACTACGAGCAGTACTTC. It yields the protein CASANQGAYYEQYF.